The 18 T cell receptor beta chains in this list originate from one sample, sequenced in a study of blood T cell repertoires in COVID-19 (TCRdb year 2020). Library method: the immunoSEQ multiplex PCR assay. TCRdb took over this immuneACCESS table, retaining in-frame rearrangements with V and J assigned. Such tables are incomplete; in checked studies, under half of the missing clones stem from an unresolved V gene, and the remainder is unexplained. The sample records roughly 100,000 clones, around 90% of which are singletons. The top ten constitute more than 4.5% of the sample. The sequencing sample was made of peripheral blood. The receptors here all came from a human donor in a cohort sampled during active COVID-19.

This chain's CDR3 is CASSLQPGQTLYNEQFF. CDR3 nucleotides: TGTGCCAGCAGCTTACAACCGGGACAGACCTTATACAATGAGCAGTTCTTC. This chain uses TRBV7-6 with TRBJ2-1, with 7 nucleotides matching TRBD1. With V trimmed by 2 bases and J by 4 bases, 11 bases remained unmatched. This CDR3 has 17 residues. The V gene's germline CDR1 is SGHVS and CDR2 FNYEAQ.

This clone showed up just a few times. The J gene is TRBJ1-3, the V gene TRBV28; D is ambiguous. CDR1 is MDHEN, CDR2 SYDVKM, per germline. V lost 6 bases to trimming and J lost 2 bases, with 8 bases between them. The CDR3 loop spans 13 amino acids. The DNA for the CDR3 is TGTGCCAGCAGCCTACTAGCTGGAAACACCATATATTTT. Encoded protein: CASSLLAGNTIYF.

V gene TRBV27 combines with J gene TRBJ2-7; 7 bases match TRBD2. Germline V gene sequence: CDR1 MNHEY, CDR2 SMNVEV (reference sequence). The CDR3 is 15 residues long. Trimming cost V 8 bases and J 4 bases; bases outside gene matches: 14. CDR3: CASGPRVREGYEQYF. In nucleotides, the CDR3 is TGTGCCAGCGGGCCTAGGGTCAGGGAGGGATACGAGCAGTACTTC.

CDR3 residues: CASNLQGGDTQYF. The DNA for the CDR3 is TGTGCCAGCAATTTACAGGGAGGGGATACGCAGTATTTT. V and J are TRBV2 and TRBJ2-3, with a possible D match to TRBD2 (7 bases). The germline gives CDR1 SNHLY, CDR2 FYNNEI. The V end was cut by 7 bases, the J end by 6 bases, with 14 bases between. CDR3 length: 13 amino acids.

The V call is TRBV28, the J call TRBJ2-1; 11 nucleotides align to TRBD2. V lost 6 bases to trimming and J lost 3 bases; unmatched junction nucleotides: 7. Germline V gene sequence: CDR1 MDHEN, CDR2 SYDVKM. The CDR3 spans 16 residues. CDR3 nucleotides: TGTGCCAGCAGCTTGACTAGCGGGACGTTCTACAATGAGCAGTTCTTC. Its translation: CASSLTSGTFYNEQFF.

This chain uses TRBV3-1 (or the pseudogene TRBV3-2) with TRBJ1-1; D is perhaps TRBD1 (5 bases). The V gene's germline CDR1 is LGHDT and CDR2 YNNKEL (reference sequence). Trimming pared 4 bases from V and 0 bases from J, leaving 18 bases between. The CDR3 consists of 17 residues. CDR3 nucleotides: TGTGCCAGCAGCCCAAGTATCTTCCAGGGCTTGAACACTGAAGCTTTCTTT. Its protein is CASSPSIFQGLNTEAFF.

This clone has a single count. The chain uses TRBV27 and TRBJ2-7, with 8 positions matching TRBD1. Germline V gene lookup returns CDR1 MNHEY and CDR2 SMNVEV (reference sequence). With 3 bases clipped from V and 1 base from J, the junction kept 5 bases outside the gene matches. The CDR3 length is 15 residues. CDR3 protein: CASSFQGARSYEQYF. The CDR3 region has the DNA TGTGCCAGCAGTTTTCAGGGGGCAAGGTCCTACGAGCAGTACTTC.

The V gene is TRBV7-8, the J gene TRBJ1-2; 9 bases align to TRBD1. Per germline, CDR1 SGHVS and CDR2 FQNEAQ. With 1 base clipped from V and 8 bases from J, the junction kept 8 bases outside the gene matches. The CDR3 consists of 15 residues. The CDR3 sequence is CASSLVGGQGDGYTF. Here the CDR3 DNA reads TGTGCCAGCAGCTTAGTAGGGGGACAGGGAGACGGCTACACCTTC.

This sequence joins TRBV24-1 and TRBJ2-7; TRBD2 is a possible D gene (5 bases). CDR1 is KGHDR and CDR2 is SFDVKD in the germline V gene. There are 13 residues in the CDR3. V lost 4 bases, J lost 2 bases, and 8 bases lay in between. CDR3 sequence reads: CATSDRGTYEQYF. The CDR3 DNA reads as TGTGCCACCAGTGACCGGGGTACCTACGAGCAGTACTTC.

The chain uses TRBV12-5 and TRBJ2-1; 9 bases match TRBD1. The CDR3 runs to 13 residues. Germline-derived CDR1 and CDR2 are LGHNT and FRNRAP. J lost 9 bases, V lost 7 bases, and 7 bases had no gene match. CDR3: CASATDRGGEQFF. DNA of the CDR3: TGTGCTAGTGCCACGGACAGGGGAGGTGAGCAGTTCTTC. The full variable domain, its missing parts supplied by reference TRBV12-5 and TRBJ2-1, is DARVTQTPRHKVTEMGQEVTMRCQPILGHNTVFWYRQTMMQGLELLAYFRNRAPLDDSGMPKDRFSAEMPDATLATLKIQPSEPRDSAVYFCASATDRGGEQFFGPGTRLTVL.

This clone was observed once. The chain recombines TRBV19 with TRBJ2-2; TRBD1 is a possible D gene (7 bases). V lost 6 bases and J lost 4, with 21 bases in between. Germline V gene sequence: CDR1 LNHDA, CDR2 SQIVND (reference sequence). The CDR3 is 17 amino acids. The CDR3 nucleotides are TGTGCCAGTAGCCCTTCCCACAGGGGAGGTTTCACCGGGGAGCTGTTTTTT. Encoded protein: CASSPSHRGGFTGELFF.

The chain carries TRBV27 and TRBJ1-6, with TRBD1 matching 9 bases. Germline CDR1 reads MNHEY; CDR2 reads SMNVEV (reference sequence). The CDR3 length is 16 residues. V was clipped by 2 bases and J by 9 bases; unmatched bases: 8. CDR3 in amino acids: CASSLRGQGLSSPLHF. The CDR3 coding sequence is TGTGCCAGCAGTTTAAGGGGACAGGGCCTTAGTTCACCCCTCCACTTT.

This rearrangement joins TRBV4-1 to TRBJ2-3, with D possibly being TRBD1 (5 bases). Trimming took off 1 base at V and 2 bases at J, with 10 bases between the two ends. The CDR3 runs to 15 residues. Germline-derived CDR1 and CDR2 are MGHRA and YSYEKL. DNA for the CDR3: TGCGCCAGCAGCCAAGGGGGCGCCGACACAGATACGCAGTATTTT. It specifies CASSQGGADTDTQYF.

V and J are TRBV28 and TRBJ1-5; no reliable D call. Germline assignment: CDR1 MDHEN and CDR2 SYDVKM. Between the trimmed V and J ends, which lost 5 bases and 0 bases, there was a span of 17 bases. The CDR3 length is 17 residues. CDR3 amino acids: CASSPPRLSSSNQPQHF. CDR3 nucleotides: TGTGCCAGCAGTCCCCCCAGGTTGTCCTCTAGCAATCAGCCCCAGCATTTT.

This clone was seen a handful of times. The chain combines TRBV19 with TRBJ1-5, with D perhaps TRBD1 (5 bases). The CDR3 length is 12 residues. Germline CDR1 reads LNHDA; CDR2 reads SQIVND (reference sequence). The germline V and J ends were trimmed by 5 bases and 9 bases, with 11 bases remaining between them. CDR3 DNA: TGTGCCAGTAGTGTCCAGGGAATGCCCCAGCATTTT. Protein product: CASSVQGMPQHF.

The J gene is TRBJ2-5, the V gene TRBV6-1; a possible D gene is TRBD2 (5 bases). CDR3 size: 14 residues. The germline V gene encodes CDR1 MNHNS and CDR2 SASEGT. Trimming removed 1 base at V and 5 bases at J, with 11 bases between. The CDR3, as DNA: TGTGCCAGCAGTGAAGTGAGGGCCGTGGAGACCCAGTACTTC. Translation gives CASSEVRAVETQYF.

The V gene is TRBV7-2, the J gene TRBJ2-5; 7 bases are a match to TRBD2. The CDR3 is 15 residues long. The junction had 6 bases not matched to a gene; V was cut back by 5 bases and J by 0 bases. The germline gives CDR1 SGHTA, CDR2 FQGNSA. The CDR3 protein is CASSPPLADQETQYF. The CDR3 DNA follows: TGTGCCAGCAGCCCCCCGCTAGCGGACCAAGAGACCCAGTACTTC.

V is TRBV12-3 or TRBV12-4 and J is TRBJ1-5; tentative D call: TRBD1 (5 bases). Trimming cost V 3 bases and J 7 bases, with 10 bases left between them. The CDR3 has 13 amino acids. The DNA for the CDR3 is TGTGCCAGCAGTTTTCGGGGGGTGCAGCCCCAGCATTTT. This encodes CASSFRGVQPQHF.